The source of this TCR beta chain is a study of graft-versus-host responses after intestinal transplantation. About the study: Multivisceral, liver-intestinal, or isolated intestinal transplants were performed in recipients. Every transplant recipient was induced with anti-thymocyte globulin, then maintained on tacrolimus and steroids for two to four years. Study conclusions and caveats: Present in recipient marrow, GvH clones included some that appeared first in ileum or blood.

Concerning this clone: Its antigen is currently unknown.

Here immunoSEQ multiplex PCR was the method, and the copy in TCRdb shows in-frame clones only, minus some. The sample includes tens of thousands of clones, more than 85% seen only once; the top ten take roughly 0.7%. The CDR3 spans 14 residues. V lost 5 bases, J lost 5 bases, and 17 bases lay in between. Germline V gives CDR1 SGDLS, CDR2 YYNGEE. The chain uses TRBV9 and TRBJ2-7; the D gene could be TRBD1 or TRBD2 (5 bases each). The source is a human patient who received an intestinal transplant, so some T cells may come from the graft donor. Specimen: PBMCs, collected 66 days after intestinal transplant. The CDR3 loop is CASSPGTQGNEQYF. DNA for the CDR3: TGTGCCAGCAGTCCCGGGACCCAGGGCAACGAGCAGTACTTC.